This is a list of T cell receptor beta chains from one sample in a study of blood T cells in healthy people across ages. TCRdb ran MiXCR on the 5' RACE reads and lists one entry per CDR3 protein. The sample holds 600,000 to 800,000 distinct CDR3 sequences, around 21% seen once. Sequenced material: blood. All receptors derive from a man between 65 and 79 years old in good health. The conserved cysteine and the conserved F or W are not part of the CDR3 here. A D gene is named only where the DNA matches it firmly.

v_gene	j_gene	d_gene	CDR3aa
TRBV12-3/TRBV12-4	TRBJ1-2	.	ASSLETGFTNYGYT
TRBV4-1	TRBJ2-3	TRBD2	ASSQTPGLAGVGSTDTQY
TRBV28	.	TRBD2	ASSLWGPSREGPYEQY
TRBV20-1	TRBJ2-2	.	SARDPTSSGELF
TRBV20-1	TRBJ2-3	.	SGRDTNTDTQY
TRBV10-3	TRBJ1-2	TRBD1	AKNTDRAVNGYT
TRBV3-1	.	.	ASSYRDYNEQF
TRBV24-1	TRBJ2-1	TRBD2	ATSDWTSGSSYNEQF
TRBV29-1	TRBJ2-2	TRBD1	SASTGAGELF
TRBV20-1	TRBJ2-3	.	SARDQSPRADTQY
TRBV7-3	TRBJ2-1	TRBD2	ASSLRASGRETYNEQF
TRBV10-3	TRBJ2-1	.	AISEGLGEQF
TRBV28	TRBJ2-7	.	AGRGLHEQY
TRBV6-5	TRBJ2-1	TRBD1	ASSYSKQGSNEQF
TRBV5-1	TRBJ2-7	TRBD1	ASSTGTGWL
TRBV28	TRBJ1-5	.	ASNLGRSNQPQH
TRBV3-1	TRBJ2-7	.	ASSQTRGWQY
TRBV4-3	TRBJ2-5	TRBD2	ASSQQIAGGIETQY
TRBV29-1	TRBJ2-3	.	SVRTDYTQY
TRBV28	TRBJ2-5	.	ASSPPRGKEETQY
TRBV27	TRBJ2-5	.	ASSPLLQATQY
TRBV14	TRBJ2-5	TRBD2	ASSQVAGAGQETQY
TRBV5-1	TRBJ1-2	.	ASSLNPSSYGYT
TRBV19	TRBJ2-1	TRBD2	ASSMGLAIRDEQF
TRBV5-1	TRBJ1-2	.	ASSLAGDNNYGYT
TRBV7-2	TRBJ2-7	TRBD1	ASSLQGVDEQY